The rows below give T cell receptor beta chains drawn from one sample of a study of regulatory T cells in long-lasting Graves disease. A single record per CDR3 protein comes from TCRdb applying MiXCR to the multiplex PCR reads. The table includes roughly 500,000 distinct CDR3 sequences, approximately 13% detected once. The same data also went into a second study, on T cells in Graves' hyperthyroidism and ophthalmopathy.

Material: peripheral blood mononuclear cells (PBMCs), obtained at new diagnosis, from a patient treated with antithyroid drugs. Every receptor here comes from a man aged 30 to 45 with Graves disease. CDR3s include the opening cysteine and the closing phenylalanine or tryptophan. Each record gives: clone size, D gene, V gene, J gene, CDR3 DNA, CDR3 protein. A D gene is named only where the DNA matches it firmly. Clone sizes are given selectively: once, few, many, or a class where the clone is expanded.

>many|NA|TRBV2|TRBJ2-7
TGTGCCAGCATAGCCGGGGAGGGGGGCGCTTACGGGGTAACGAACGAGCAGTACTTC
CASIAGEGGAYGVTNEQYF
>few|NA|TRBV6-1|TRBJ1-5
TGTGCCAGCACCGACGGGGGGGGCTATAGCAATCAGCCCCAGCATTTT
CASTDGGGYSNQPQHF
>many|NA|TRBV12-3/TRBV12-4|TRBJ2-1
TGTGCCAGCAGTTTTTCCGGACACAATGAGCAGTTCTTC
CASSFSGHNEQFF
>many|TRBD1|TRBV2|TRBJ1-4
TGTGCCAGCAGGGGGGACAGGAGAGGTGAAAAACTGTTTTTT
CASRGDRRGEKLFF
>NA|TRBD1|TRBV12-5|TRBJ2-1
TGTGCTAGTGGTTCTTCCACCCGACAGGGTCCTGAGCAGTTCTTC
CASGSSTRQGPEQFF
>NA|NA|TRBV6-2/TRBV6-3|TRBJ2-7
TGTGCCAGCAGTGAAGGCGGGGACGAGCAGTACTTC
CASSEGGDEQYF
>NA|TRBD2|TRBV12-3/TRBV12-4|TRBJ2-7
TGTGCCAGCAGTTCACCGACTAGCGGGGCCTACGAGCAGTACTTC
CASSSPTSGAYEQYF
>NA|NA|TRBV18|TRBJ2-3
TGTGCCAGCTCAACAGCGATCACTAGCACAGATACGCAGTATTTT
CASSTAITSTDTQYF
>many|NA|TRBV12-3/TRBV12-4|TRBJ1-2
TGTGCCAGCACCCCCGTACAGGGAATTGCTAACTATGGCTACACCTTC
CASTPVQGIANYGYTF
>many|NA|TRBV30|TRBJ2-1
TGTGCCTGGAGTGTCAGGGACCCGCTGAGTAAGCAGTTCTTC
CAWSVRDPLSKQFF
>few|NA|TRBV5-6|TRBJ2-4
TGTGCCAGCAGCTTGGGGGCTGGGGGGAACATTCAGTACTTC
CASSLGAGGNIQYF
>few|NA|TRBV7-9|TRBJ1-3
TGTGCCAGCGAACCCCAGGGAAACACCATATATTTT
CASEPQGNTIYF
>many|NA|TRBV6-1|TRBJ1-1
TGTGCCAGCAGCTCGGGTTATGAATACACTGAAGCTTTCTTT
CASSSGYEYTEAFF
>many|NA|TRBV6-1|TRBJ2-2
TGTGCCAGCAGTGAATTCGGGGAGACCGGGGAGCTGTTTTTT
CASSEFGETGELFF
>NA|TRBD2|TRBV12-3/TRBV12-4|TRBJ2-1
TGTGCCAGCGGAGGGCGGGAGAGAGATGAGCAGTTCTTC
CASGGRERDEQFF
>many|NA|TRBV24-1|TRBJ1-1
TGTGCCACCAGTGATTCAGGACACCCGGAAGCTTTCTTT
CATSDSGHPEAFF
>many|TRBD1|TRBV6-1|TRBJ1-1
TGTGCCAGCAGTGAAGGAAGGGACAGGGTTTACACTGAAGCTTTCTTT
CASSEGRDRVYTEAFF
>many|NA|TRBV5-1|TRBJ2-1
TGCGCCAGCAGCGATTCCTCGGGGGCCCTTTTGAGGAATGAGCAGTTCTTC
CASSDSSGALLRNEQFF
>NA|NA|TRBV6-1|TRBJ2-6
TGTGCCAGCAATTTGGCGGGCACTGGGGCCAACGTCCTGACTTTC
CASNLAGTGANVLTF
>many|TRBD2|TRBV2|TRBJ2-5
TGTGCCAGCAGTGAAAGGGCTCCTAGCGGGAGGTTCCAAGAGACCCAGTACTTC
CASSERAPSGRFQETQYF
>NA|TRBD2|TRBV15|TRBJ2-7
TGTGCCACCAGCAGAGATCGGGGGACTAGCGGGACCGAGCAGTACTTC
CATSRDRGTSGTEQYF
>many|NA|TRBV24-1|TRBJ2-5
TGTGCCACCAGTGATTTGAGGGGGAGACAAGAGACCCAGTACTTC
CATSDLRGRQETQYF
>few|TRBD2|TRBV20-1|TRBJ2-1
TGCAGTGCCCAGCAGGGAGCGGGAGCCCGTTACAATGAGCAGTTCTTC
CSAQQGAGARYNEQFF
>NA|NA|TRBV5-5|TRBJ2-1
TGTGCCAGCAGCTCGTTGGGGACCGACTACAATGAGCAGTTCTTC
CASSSLGTDYNEQFF
>many|NA|TRBV6-2/TRBV6-3|TRBJ2-7
TGTGCCAGCAGTTTCCGACCAAGCGGACGCTACGAGCAGTACTTC
CASSFRPSGRYEQYF
>many|NA|TRBV11-1|TRBJ2-5
TGTGCCAGCAGCTTACGGCAGTTCGAAGAGACCCAGTACTTC
CASSLRQFEETQYF
>many|NA|TRBV12-3/TRBV12-4|TRBJ1-2
TGTGCCAGCAGTTTGGGGGTTTTTAGCTATGGCTACACCTTC
CASSLGVFSYGYTF
>many|NA|TRBV10-3|TRBJ1-6
TGTGCCATCACGGGAGAGGGCCTGCATAATTCACCCCTCCACTTT
CAITGEGLHNSPLHF
>NA|TRBD2|TRBV30|TRBJ2-1
TGTGCCTGGAGTGTAGGGGCACCGGGACTAGCGGGAGACCTCTACAATGAGCAGTTCTTC
CAWSVGAPGLAGDLYNEQFF
>many|NA|TRBV9|TRBJ2-7
TGTGCCAGCAGCGCGGCAGGGGTGGGCTACGAGCAGTACTTC
CASSAAGVGYEQYF
>NA|TRBD1|TRBV20-1|TRBJ2-7
TGCAGTGCTATAACAGGGGCCTACGAGCAGTACTTC
CSAITGAYEQYF
>many|NA|TRBV24-1|TRBJ2-2
TGTGCCACCAGCGGCGTTAGCGCGAACACCGGGGAGCTGTTTTTT
CATSGVSANTGELFF
>few|TRBD2|TRBV4-1|TRBJ2-3
TGCGCCAGCAGCCAAACACCACTAGCGGGAGGGGATACGCAGTATTTT
CASSQTPLAGGDTQYF
>many|NA|TRBV30|TRBJ1-4
TGTGCCTGGAGTGTAGGCGCAGGGAGAGAAAAACTGTTTTTT
CAWSVGAGREKLFF
>many|TRBD1|TRBV3-1|TRBJ1-2
TGTGCCAGCAGCCACTTACAGGGGGCTCGGACTAACTATGGCTACACCTTC
CASSHLQGARTNYGYTF
>many|NA|TRBV29-1|TRBJ2-6
TGCAGCGTTCAACGCGACTCTGGGGCCAACGTCCTGACTTTC
CSVQRDSGANVLTF
>many|NA|TRBV28|TRBJ2-2
TGTGCCAGCAACTCACCGGGACCCACGAACACCGGGGAGCTGTTTTTT
CASNSPGPTNTGELFF
>NA|TRBD1|TRBV7-8|TRBJ1-3
TGTGCCAGCAGCTTAATGCGACAGGGGACGGGAAACACCATATATTTT
CASSLMRQGTGNTIYF
>many|NA|TRBV7-2|TRBJ2-3
TGTGCCAGCAGCTTAGCGGTCCGCCCTTACACAGATACGCAGTATTTT
CASSLAVRPYTDTQYF
>many|NA|TRBV11-2|TRBJ2-3
TGTGCCAGCAGCCCCCAACTAGACGGTACGCAGTATTTT
CASSPQLDGTQYF
>many|NA|TRBV6-4|TRBJ1-1
TGTGCCAGCAGTGACGAGATGAACACTGAAGCTTTCTTT
CASSDEMNTEAFF
>many|NA|TRBV12-3/TRBV12-4|TRBJ1-2
TGTGCCAGCAGTTTAGGGCCCAACTATGGCTACACCTTC
CASSLGPNYGYTF
>many|NA|TRBV30|TRBJ1-2
TGTGCCTGGGACAGGAATGATTGGGATGGCTACACCTTC
CAWDRNDWDGYTF
>many|NA|TRBV25-1|TRBJ1-1
TGTGCCAGCAAGGGACTTCCGTTTAGCACTGAAGCTTTCTTT
CASKGLPFSTEAFF
>few|TRBD1|TRBV20-1|TRBJ1-2
TGCAGTGCTAGCACGACAGGGCTAGGTGTAGATGGCTACACCTTC
CSASTTGLGVDGYTF
>NA|TRBD2|TRBV7-2|TRBJ2-2
TGTGCCAGCAGCGGGGGACTAGCGGGAGGGGCGGCCGGGGAGCTGTTTTTT
CASSGGLAGGAAGELFF
>many|TRBD1|TRBV12-3/TRBV12-4|TRBJ1-4
TGTGCCAGCAGTACCGGGACAGGGGCCCCGCTTACTAATGAAAAACTGTTTTTT
CASSTGTGAPLTNEKLFF
>many|NA|TRBV5-1|TRBJ2-7
TGCGCCAGCTCTGCTTGGGGCAACGAGCAGTACTTC
CASSAWGNEQYF